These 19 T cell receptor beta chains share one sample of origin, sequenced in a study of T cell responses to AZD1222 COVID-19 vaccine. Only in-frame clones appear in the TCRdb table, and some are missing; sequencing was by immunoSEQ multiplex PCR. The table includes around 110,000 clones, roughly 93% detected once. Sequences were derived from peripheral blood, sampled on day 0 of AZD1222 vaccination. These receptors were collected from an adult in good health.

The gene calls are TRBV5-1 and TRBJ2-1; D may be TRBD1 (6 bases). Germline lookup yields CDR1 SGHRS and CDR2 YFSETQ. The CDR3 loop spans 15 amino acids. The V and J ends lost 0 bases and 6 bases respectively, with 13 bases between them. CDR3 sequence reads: CASSLGAGAVNEQFF. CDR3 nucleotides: TGCGCCAGCAGCTTGGGGGCAGGGGCGGTCAATGAGCAGTTCTTC.

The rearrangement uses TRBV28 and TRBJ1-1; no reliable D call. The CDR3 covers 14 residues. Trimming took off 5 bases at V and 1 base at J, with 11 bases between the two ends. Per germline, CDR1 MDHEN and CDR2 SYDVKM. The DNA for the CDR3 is TGTGCCAGCAGTCCTCTAACCGGGAACACTGAAGCTTTCTTT. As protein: CASSPLTGNTEAFF.

The CDR3 DNA sequence: TGTGCCAGCTCACCACAGAGCGGGAGGTCCTACAATGAGCAGTTCTTC. This sequence encodes CASSPQSGRSYNEQFF. This sequence joins TRBV18 and TRBJ2-1; TRBD2 agrees at 9 bases. V dropped 1 base and J dropped 1; count of bases not matched to a gene: 2. CDR3 length equals 16 residues. The germline V gene has CDR1 KGHSH and CDR2 LQKENI.

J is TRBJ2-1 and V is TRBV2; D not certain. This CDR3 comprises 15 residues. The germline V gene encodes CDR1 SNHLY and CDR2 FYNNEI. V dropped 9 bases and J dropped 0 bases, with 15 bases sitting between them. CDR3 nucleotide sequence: TGTGCCAGTGAAAATCCGAGTTACTCCTACAATGAGCAGTTCTTC. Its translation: CASENPSYSYNEQFF.

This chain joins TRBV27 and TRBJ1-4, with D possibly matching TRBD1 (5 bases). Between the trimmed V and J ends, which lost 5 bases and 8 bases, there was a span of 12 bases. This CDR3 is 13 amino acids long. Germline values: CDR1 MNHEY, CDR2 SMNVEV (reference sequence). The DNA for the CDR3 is TGTGCCAGCAGTCTCTTATGGGGGGAAAAACTGTTTTTT. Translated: CASSLLWGEKLFF.

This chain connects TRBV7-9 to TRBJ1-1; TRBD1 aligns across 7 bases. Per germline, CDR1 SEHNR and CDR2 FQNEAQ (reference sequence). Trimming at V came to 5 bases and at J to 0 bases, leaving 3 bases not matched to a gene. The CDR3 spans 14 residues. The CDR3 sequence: CASSGQAMNTEAFF. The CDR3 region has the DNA TGTGCCAGCAGCGGACAGGCGATGAACACTGAAGCTTTCTTT.

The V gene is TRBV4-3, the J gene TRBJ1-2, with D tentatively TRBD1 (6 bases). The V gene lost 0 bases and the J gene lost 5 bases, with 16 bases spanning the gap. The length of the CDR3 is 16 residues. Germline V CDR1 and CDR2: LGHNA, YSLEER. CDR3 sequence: CASSQDVGGRPYGYTF. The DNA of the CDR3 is TGCGCCAGCAGCCAAGATGTCGGGGGGCGGCCTTATGGCTACACCTTC.

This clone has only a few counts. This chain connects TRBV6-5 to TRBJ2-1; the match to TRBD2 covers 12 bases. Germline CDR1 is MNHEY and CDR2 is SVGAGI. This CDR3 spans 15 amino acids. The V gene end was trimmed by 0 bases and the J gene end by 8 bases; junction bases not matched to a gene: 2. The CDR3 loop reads CASSYSTSGGYEQFF. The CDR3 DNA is TGTGCCAGCAGTTACTCGACTAGCGGGGGTTATGAGCAGTTCTTC.

CDR3 in amino acids: CATSDWRRDTQYF. DNA of the CDR3: TGTGCCACCAGTGATTGGCGAAGAGATACGCAGTATTTT. J is TRBJ2-3 and V is TRBV24-1, with D unclear. The CDR3 covers 13 residues. Germline values: CDR1 KGHDR, CDR2 SFDVKD. V lost 2 bases to trimming and J lost 5 bases, with 7 bases between them.

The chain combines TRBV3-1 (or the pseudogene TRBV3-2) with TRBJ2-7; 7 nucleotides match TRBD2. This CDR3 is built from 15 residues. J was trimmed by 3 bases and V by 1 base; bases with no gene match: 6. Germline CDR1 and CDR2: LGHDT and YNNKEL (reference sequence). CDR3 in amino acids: CASSQGWRGYYEQYF. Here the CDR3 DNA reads TGTGCCAGCAGCCAAGGCTGGCGGGGGTACTACGAGCAGTACTTC.

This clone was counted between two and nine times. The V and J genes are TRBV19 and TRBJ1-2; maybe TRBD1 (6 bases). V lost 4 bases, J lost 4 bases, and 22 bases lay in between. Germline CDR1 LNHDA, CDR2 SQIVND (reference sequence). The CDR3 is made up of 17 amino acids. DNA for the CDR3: TGTGCCAGTAGTAACCCCTACAGGGCCCGGGTGAGCTATGGCTACACCTTC. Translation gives CASSNPYRARVSYGYTF.

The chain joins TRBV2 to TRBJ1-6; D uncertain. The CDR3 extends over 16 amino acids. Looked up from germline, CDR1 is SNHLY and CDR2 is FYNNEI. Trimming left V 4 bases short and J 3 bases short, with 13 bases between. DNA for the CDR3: TGTGCCAGCAGTGCGGGCAGAATGGGCTATAATTCACCCCTCCACTTT. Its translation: CASSAGRMGYNSPLHF.

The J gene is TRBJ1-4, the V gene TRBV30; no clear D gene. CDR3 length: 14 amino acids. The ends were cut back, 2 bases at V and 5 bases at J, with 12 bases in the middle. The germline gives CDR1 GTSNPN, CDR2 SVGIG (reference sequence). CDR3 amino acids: CAWSPGSPNEKLFF. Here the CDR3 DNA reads TGTGCCTGGAGTCCGGGAAGTCCAAATGAAAAACTGTTTTTT.

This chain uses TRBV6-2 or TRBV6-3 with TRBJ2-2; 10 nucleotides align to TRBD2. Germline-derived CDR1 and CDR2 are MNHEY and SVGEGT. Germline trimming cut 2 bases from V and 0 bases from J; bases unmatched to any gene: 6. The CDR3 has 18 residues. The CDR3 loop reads CASSYAGTSASNTGELFF. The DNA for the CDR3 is TGTGCCAGCAGTTACGCCGGGACTAGCGCATCGAACACCGGGGAGCTGTTTTTT.

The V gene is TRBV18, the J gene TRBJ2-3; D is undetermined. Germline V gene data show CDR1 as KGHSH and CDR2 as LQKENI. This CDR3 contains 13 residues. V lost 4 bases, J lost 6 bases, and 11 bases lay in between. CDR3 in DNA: TGTGCCAGCTCACTTTCCGAAGGGGATACGCAGTATTTT. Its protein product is CASSLSEGDTQYF.

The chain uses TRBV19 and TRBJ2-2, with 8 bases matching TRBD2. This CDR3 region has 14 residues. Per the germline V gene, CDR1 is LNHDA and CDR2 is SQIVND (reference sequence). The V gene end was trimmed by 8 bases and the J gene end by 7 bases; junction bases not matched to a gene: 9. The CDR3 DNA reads TGTGCCAGTTCAGCGACTAGCGAGGTCGGGGAGCTGTTTTTT. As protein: CASSATSEVGELFF.

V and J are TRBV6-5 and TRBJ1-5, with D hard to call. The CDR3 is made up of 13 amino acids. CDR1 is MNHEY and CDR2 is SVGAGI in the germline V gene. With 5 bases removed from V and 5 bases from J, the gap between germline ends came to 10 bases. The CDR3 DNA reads TGTGCCAGCAGTCTTCAAATATATCAGCCCCAGCATTTT. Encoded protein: CASSLQIYQPQHF.

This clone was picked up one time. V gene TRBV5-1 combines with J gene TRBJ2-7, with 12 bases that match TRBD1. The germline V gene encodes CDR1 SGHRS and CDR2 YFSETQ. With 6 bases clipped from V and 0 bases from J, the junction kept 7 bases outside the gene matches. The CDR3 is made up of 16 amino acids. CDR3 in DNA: TGCGCCAGCACCGCGGGGACAGGGGGCATCTCCTACGAGCAGTACTTC. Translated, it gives CASTAGTGGISYEQYF.

CDR3 sequence reads: CASSAGTNPDWETQYF. The CDR3 DNA sequence: TGTGCCAGCAGCGCCGGGACAAATCCCGACTGGGAGACCCAGTACTTC. The chain couples TRBV5-6 to TRBJ2-5; perhaps TRBD1 as D (6 bases). The CDR3 sequence is 16 residues long. Per the germline V gene, CDR1 is SGHDT and CDR2 is YYEEEE. Trimming removed 4 bases at V and 5 bases at J, with 21 bases between. Full variable domain (remainder filled in from reference TRBV5-6 and TRBJ2-5): DAGVTQSPTHLIKTRGQQVTLRCSPKSGHDTVSWYQQALGQGPQFIFQYYEEEERQRGNFPDRFSGHQFPNYSSELNVNALLLGDSALYLCASSAGTNPDWETQYFGPGTRLLVL.